These 18 T cell receptor beta chains share one sample of origin, sequenced in a study of T-cell reconstitution after alpha-beta-depleted transplantation in children. A TCRbeta library incorporating unique molecular identifiers was prepared. TCRdb independently ran MiXCR on the PCR reads; one entry per CDR3 protein. The table has some 300,000 distinct CDR3 sequences, approximately 10% seen once. The input for sequencing was PBMCs from the stem cell graft donor, taken from the stem cell graft. The receptors originated from a human donor who donated a stem cell graft to a child with acute lymphoblastic leukemia.

The V gene is TRBV3-1, the J gene TRBJ2-1, with 8 bases that match TRBD2. The CDR3 totals 16 residues. Germline V lookup: CDR1 LGHDT, CDR2 YNNKEL (reference sequence). Trimming cost V 1 base and J 4 bases; bases outside gene matches: 6. CDR3 in DNA: TGTGCCAGCAGCCAAGCAGGACTAGCCTATTACAATGAGCAGTTCTTC. This gives the protein CASSQAGLAYYNEQFF.

The chain uses TRBV2 and TRBJ1-5, with D possibly being TRBD1 (6 bases). This CDR3 is 12 amino acids long. Germline CDR1 is SNHLY and CDR2 is FYNNEI. Trimming cost V 6 bases and J 5 bases, with 8 bases left between them. The CDR3 region has the DNA TGTGCCAGCAGACAGGGCGATCAGCCCCAGCATTTT. This encodes CASRQGDQPQHF.

The rearrangement uses TRBV3-1 and TRBJ2-7; 9 bases are shared with TRBD1. Per the germline V gene, CDR1 is LGHDT and CDR2 is YNNKEL (reference sequence). V lost 3 bases, J lost 0 bases, and 6 bases stayed unmatched. The CDR3 contains 16 residues. This chain's CDR3 is CASSHDGTGFSYEQYF. The CDR3 nucleotides are TGTGCCAGCAGCCACGATGGGACAGGGTTCTCCTACGAGCAGTACTTC.

The rearrangement joins TRBV4-2 to TRBJ1-2, with D tentatively TRBD1 (5 bases). The CDR3 consists of 12 residues. V lost 0 bases and J lost 13, with 12 bases in between. Germline V gene sequence: CDR1 LGHNA, CDR2 YNFKEQ. This CDR3 reads CASSQEFRDVTF. DNA of the CDR3: TGTGCCAGCAGCCAAGAGTTCCGGGACGTCACCTTC.

In this sample, this clonotype turned up a few times. This chain uses TRBV11-1 with TRBJ2-1, with 14 bases matching TRBD2. This CDR3 spans 18 amino acids. V shed 5 bases, J shed 7 bases, and the junction held 13 bases outside the gene matches. CDR1 and CDR2 from the germline V gene are SGHAT and FQDESV (reference sequence). CDR3 region: CASSPQKGTSGSDNEQFF. The CDR3 coding sequence is TGTGCCAGCAGCCCCCAAAAGGGGACTAGCGGGAGCGATAATGAGCAGTTCTTC.

V is TRBV6-5 and J is TRBJ1-4; D is perhaps TRBD1 (6 bases). The CDR3 runs to 15 residues. Germline V gene sequence: CDR1 MNHEY, CDR2 SVGAGI. The V end was cut by 2 bases, the J end by 3 bases, with 10 bases between. As DNA, the CDR3 is TGTGCCAGCAGTTACACGGGGGGGCCTAATGAAAAACTGTTTTTT. It encodes CASSYTGGPNEKLFF.

This clonotype was counted only a few times. The chain carries TRBV7-9 and TRBJ1-1, with 8 bases fitting TRBD1. The V segment lost 5 bases and the J segment 3 bases; nucleotides outside the gene matches: 8. The CDR3 contains 15 residues. The V gene's germline CDR1 is SEHNR and CDR2 FQNEAQ (reference sequence). CDR3 bases: TGTGCCAGCAGCCGAACCCCGACAGGGGACACTGAAGCTTTCTTT. Amino acid sequence: CASSRTPTGDTEAFF.

This clonotype was counted ten times or more. The CDR3 DNA reads as TGCAGCGTTGTAGCGGGAGTTGGCACCGGGGAGCTGTTTTTT. It yields the protein CSVVAGVGTGELFF. The chain joins TRBV29-1 to TRBJ2-2, with TRBD2 identical over 9 bases. Germline V gene sequence: CDR1 SQVTM, CDR2 ANQGSEA. This CDR3 has 14 residues. J lost 4 bases, V lost 4 bases, and 4 bases had no gene match.

There are a few counts of this clonotype. This sequence joins TRBV10-3 and TRBJ2-6, with 12 bases that match TRBD1. With 2 bases clipped from V and 3 bases from J, the junction kept 14 bases outside the gene matches. The CDR3 covers 21 residues. Germline V gene lookup returns CDR1 ENHRY and CDR2 SYGVKD. This chain's CDR3 is CAISENGIGGDRGRGANVLTF. The DNA of the CDR3 is TGTGCCATCAGTGAGAACGGAATCGGCGGGGACAGGGGGCGTGGGGCCAACGTCCTGACTTTC.

This clonotype was counted many times. The chain carries TRBV11-2 and TRBJ2-1; D gene uncertain. This CDR3 contains 13 residues. Per the germline V gene, CDR1 is SGHAT and CDR2 is FQNNGV. V was trimmed by 4 bases and J by 8 bases, leaving 12 bases between them. This chain's CDR3 is CASSSPMSHEQFF. CDR3 sequence (DNA): TGTGCCAGCAGCTCACCGATGTCCCATGAGCAGTTCTTC.

This clonotype was seen repeatedly, ten times or more. The rearrangement joins TRBV11-2 to TRBJ2-5; 8 nucleotides align to TRBD1. V was clipped by 4 bases and J by 5 bases; unmatched bases: 18. Per the germline V gene, CDR1 is SGHAT and CDR2 is FQNNGV. There are 18 residues in the CDR3. The CDR3 protein is CASSSKSQGRGRGETQYF. CDR3 coding DNA: TGTGCCAGCAGCTCGAAATCCCAAGGCAGGGGGCGAGGGGAGACCCAGTACTTC.

V gene TRBV20-1 combines with J gene TRBJ2-5; D is perhaps TRBD1 or TRBD2 (5 bases each). The CDR3 sequence is 14 residues long. CDR1 is DFQATT, CDR2 SNEGSKA, per germline (reference sequence). Trimming removed 2 bases from V and 4 bases from J, with 14 bases in between. CDR3 sequence: CSARTGARGETQYF. In DNA, the CDR3 is TGCAGTGCTAGAACCGGGGCCCGGGGAGAGACCCAGTACTTC.

This clonotype showed up just a few times. The chain couples TRBV9 to TRBJ2-2; possible D gene TRBD2, 6 bases. Trimming removed 0 bases at V and 0 bases at J, with 9 bases between. Per the germline V gene, CDR1 is SGDLS and CDR2 is YYNGEE. CDR3 size: 16 residues. The CDR3 bases are TGTGCCAGCAGCGTAGGATGGGGGGCGAACACCGGGGAGCTGTTTTTT. Translated: CASSVGWGANTGELFF.

This clonotype was seen a handful of times. The chain joins TRBV12-3 or TRBV12-4 to TRBJ2-2, with D hard to call. The CDR3 loop spans 13 amino acids. Trimming removed 2 bases from V and 7 bases from J, with 8 bases in between. This CDR3 is CASSLSSGGELFF. In DNA, the CDR3 is TGTGCCAGCAGTTTATCCTCAGGCGGGGAGCTGTTTTTT.

This clonotype occurred a few times. V usage is TRBV7-2 and J usage is TRBJ2-2; TRBD2 is a possible D gene (6 bases). This CDR3 has 16 residues. Germline CDR1 reads SGHTA; CDR2 reads FQGNSA. V lost 1 base, J lost 6 bases, and 15 bases lay in between. The CDR3 bases are TGTGCCAGCAGCTTAGTTTTTGTCAGGGACTCCGGGGAGCTGTTTTTT. Its translation is CASSLVFVRDSGELFF. The whole variable domain, filled in from reference TRBV7-2 and TRBJ2-2, reads GAGVSQSPSNKVTEKGKDVELRCDPISGHTALYWYRQSLGQGLEFLIYFQGNSAPDKSGLPSDRFSAERTGGSVSTLTIQRTQQEDSAVYLCASSLVFVRDSGELFFGEGSRLTVL.

The chain joins TRBV27 to TRBJ2-1, with D uncertain. Germline CDR1 and CDR2: MNHEY and SMNVEV (reference sequence). The V gene lost 4 bases and the J gene lost 8 bases, with 15 bases spanning the gap. There are 14 residues in the CDR3. This CDR3 is CASSSPGRRHEQFF. CDR3 in DNA: TGTGCCAGCAGTTCGCCCGGCAGGCGGCATGAGCAGTTCTTC.

The gene calls are TRBV28 and TRBJ2-1; TRBD1 aligns across 10 bases. Germline V lookup: CDR1 MDHEN, CDR2 SYDVKM. This CDR3 comprises 14 residues. With V trimmed by 6 bases and J by 3 bases, 2 bases remained unmatched. The CDR3 DNA follows: TGTGCCAGCAGCGGACAGGGGGACTACAATGAGCAGTTCTTC. Protein sequence: CASSGQGDYNEQFF.

The V call is TRBV9, the J call TRBJ2-3; maybe TRBD1 (5 bases). V gave up 0 bases and J gave up 3 bases, with 8 bases separating them. Germline-derived CDR1 and CDR2 are SGDLS and YYNGEE. CDR3 length equals 14 residues. In nucleotides, the CDR3 is TGTGCCAGCAGCGTAGCGGCAGGGACAGATACGCAGTATTTT. Its translation is CASSVAAGTDTQYF.